Listed here is a single TCR beta chain. Its antigen is not known. Naive-designated CD8 cells lacked CD45RO, were positively enriched for CCR7, and omitted terminally differentiated effector memory CD45RA+ cells. Adults of Caucasian background living in Nashville, Tennessee made up all donors. The record originates from a study of shared clonotypes between healthy human individuals. The study, taken as a whole, reports: On the whole, naive subsets had larger estimated richness than memory subsets had. Exclusively blood specimens were collected; tissue repertoires likely differ. In having few donors, the study represented limited genetic and exposure-history diversity.

Profiled with immunoSEQ multiplex PCR; TCRdb holds only in-frame clones, not every one. This sample has about 1,900,000 clones, with about 94% found just once. Trimming cost V 7 bases and J 0 bases; bases outside gene matches: 3. Looked up from germline, CDR1 is SGHRS and CDR2 is YFSETQ. The CDR3 has 13 amino acids. The TCR comes from a man aged 18 to 30 in good health. The chain uses TRBV5-1 and TRBJ2-7; 8 nucleotides agree with TRBD1. Sample: naive CD8+ T cells sorted from blood. The CDR3 region has the DNA TGCGCCAGCGGGGACAGGAACTCCTACGAGCAGTACTTC. It translates to CASGDRNSYEQYF.